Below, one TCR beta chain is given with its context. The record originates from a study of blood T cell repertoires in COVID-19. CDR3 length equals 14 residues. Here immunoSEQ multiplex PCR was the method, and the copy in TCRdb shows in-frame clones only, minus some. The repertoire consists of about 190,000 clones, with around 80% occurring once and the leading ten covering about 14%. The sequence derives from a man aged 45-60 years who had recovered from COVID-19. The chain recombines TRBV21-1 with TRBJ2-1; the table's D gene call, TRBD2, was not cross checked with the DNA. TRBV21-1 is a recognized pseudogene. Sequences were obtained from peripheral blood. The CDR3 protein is CASNLERVYNEQFF. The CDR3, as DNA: TGTGCCAGCAACCTCGAGCGGGTTTACAATGAGCAGTTCTTC.